This TCR beta chain originates from a study of cytomegalovirus exposure and HLA in healthy donors. About the research overall: The roughly 700 first-cohort repertoires shared a platform with the roughly 130 validation repertoires, as reported in a later analysis. Study-wide findings and caveats: The study put some 160 TCR beta chains on its list as cytomegalovirus-associated. The tendency of first-cohort TCR clusters to co-occur in the roughly 130 validation repertoires was the finding of a later analysis. Accounts indicate the classifier identified cytomegalovirus status with strong specificity and sensitivity.

For this clone: Its target is not known.

Germline V gene data show CDR1 as GTSNPN and CDR2 as SVGIG (reference sequence). Trimming removed 0 bases from V and 7 bases from J, with 9 bases in between. The CDR3 sequence is 12 residues long. Assay: immunoSEQ multiplex PCR; the TCRdb copy retains only in-frame clones and omits some. The sample lists about 120,000 clones, roughly 87% occurring once. Material: PBMCs. This chain joins TRBV30 and TRBJ1-2; D unresolved. The receptor was isolated from a woman younger than 30 in good health and CMV-seronegative. The CDR3 loop is CAWSVVVVGYTF. The CDR3 DNA reads as TGTGCCTGGAGTGTTGTAGTAGTTGGCTACACCTTC.